What follows describes a single T cell receptor (beta chain). Antigen: not known. The CDR3 sequence is 15 residues long. Unmatched junction bases numbered 4, after V lost 1 base and J lost 2 bases. CDR1 PRHDT and CDR2 FYEKMQ come from the germline V gene (reference sequence). The PCR ran on 60 Vbeta and 13 Jbeta primers. The assay was immunoSEQ multiplex PCR, and TCRdb's table has in-frame clones only and misses some. The sample lists roughly 160,000 clones, 65% to 90% occurring once. This record belongs to a study of cytomegalovirus exposure and HLA in healthy donors. Study background: Inside one of the first data releases sat about 85 million unique TCRs taken from HLA-typed donors.

Study results and limitations: Later analysis associated a missense DCLRE1C variant with TCR beta V- and J-gene trimming. Later, an analysis found that common viral pathogens appeared to be linked with several of the most significant clusters. TCR sequences were mostly rare, though some public TCRs occurred in many donors.

This sequence joins TRBV13 and TRBJ1-2; 7 bases align to TRBD1. The sequence derives from a male donor in good health and CMV-seronegative. Sequences were obtained from PBMCs. The CDR3 nucleotides are TGTGCCAGCAGCTTAGCAGGGGACAGAAACTATGGCTACACCTTC. Its protein product is CASSLAGDRNYGYTF.